This is a list of T cell receptor beta chains from one sample in a study of blood T cell repertoires in COVID-19. Assay used: immunoSEQ multiplex PCR; TCRdb lists only in-frame clones, some missing. Of 300,000 to 400,000 clones in the sample, over 75% were seen once. The specimen was peripheral blood. Every receptor here comes from a woman in her forties or fifties with active or convalescent COVID-19. Each CDR3 is given with its conserved first and last residue. The order of the fields is V gene, clone size, J gene, D gene, CDR3 DNA, CDR3 protein. The D gene is left open where the match is weak. The listing skips clone size in some rows; elsewhere it reads once, few, many or a size class.

V: TRBV27
size: -
J: TRBJ2-7
D: -
DNA: TGTGCCAGCAGCCTCAGGGGTGGCTACGAGCAGTACTTC
CDR3: CASSLRGGYEQYF

V: TRBV9
size: -
J: TRBJ2-7
D: TRBD2
DNA: TGTGCCAGCAGCGCGGGACTAGCGGGAGGGGCGAATCTGTACTTC
CDR3: CASSAGLAGGANLYF

V: TRBV7-2
size: -
J: TRBJ1-5
D: -
DNA: TGTGCCAGCAGCTTAAGGGGGGGCGGAAATCAGCCCCAGCATTTT
CDR3: CASSLRGGGNQPQHF

V: TRBV7-2
size: -
J: TRBJ2-2
D: -
DNA: TGTGCCAGCAGCGAAATTAGAGGGTGGGGCACCGGGGAGCTGTTTTTT
CDR3: CASSEIRGWGTGELFF

V: TRBV12-3/TRBV12-4
size: -
J: TRBJ1-3
D: TRBD1
DNA: TGTGCCAGCAGTCACAGGGGCGGGAACACCATATATTTT
CDR3: CASSHRGGNTIYF

V: TRBV6-5
size: few
J: TRBJ1-2
D: TRBD1
DNA: TGTGCCAGCAGAGCGCTTACAGGGGCCTATGGCTACACCTTC
CDR3: CASRALTGAYGYTF

V: TRBV5-1
size: -
J: TRBJ1-1
D: -
DNA: TGCGCCAGCAGCTTGGTACAGGGCCCGCCGGATAAAGCTTTCTTT
CDR3: CASSLVQGPPDKAFF

V: TRBV21-1
size: -
J: TRBJ2-1
D: -
DNA: TGTGCCAGCAGCAAGGGACAGGTGATAGGCAATGAGCAGTTCTTC
CDR3: CASSKGQVIGNEQFF

V: TRBV27
size: -
J: TRBJ2-7
D: TRBD2
DNA: TGTGCCAGCAGTTTAAGTTTGGCTAGCGGGATCAATGGGGAGCAGTACTTC
CDR3: CASSLSLASGINGEQYF

V: TRBV3-1/TRBV3-2
size: -
J: TRBJ2-3
D: -
DNA: TGTGCCAGCAGCCCCCAGAATAGCGGGTGGGGGGCAGGGGATACGCAGTATTTT
CDR3: CASSPQNSGWGAGDTQYF

V: TRBV7-2
size: -
J: TRBJ2-3
D: TRBD2
DNA: TGTGCCAGCAGCTACCGACTAGCGGGAGGCACAGATACGCAGTATTTT
CDR3: CASSYRLAGGTDTQYF

V: TRBV30
size: few
J: TRBJ2-2
D: -
DNA: TGTGCCTGGCAGTTCGGGACAAACCAATTTAACACCGGGGAGCTGTTTTTT
CDR3: CAWQFGTNQFNTGELFF

V: TRBV5-6
size: -
J: TRBJ1-4
D: -
DNA: TGTGCCAGCAGCTTGCTATCTAATGAAAAACTGTTTTTT
CDR3: CASSLLSNEKLFF

V: TRBV29-1
size: few
J: TRBJ1-1
D: TRBD1
DNA: TGCAGCGTTGAAATGTCAGGGGGCTGGATGGACACTGAAGCTTTCTTT
CDR3: CSVEMSGGWMDTEAFF

V: TRBV24-1
size: -
J: TRBJ2-1
D: -
DNA: TGTGCCACCAGTGATGGACAGCGTACCTACAATGAGCAGTTCTTC
CDR3: CATSDGQRTYNEQFF

V: TRBV10-3
size: -
J: TRBJ1-1
D: TRBD1
DNA: TGTGCCATCGGAGCAGGGGGTCGGAACACTGAAGCTTTCTTT
CDR3: CAIGAGGRNTEAFF

V: TRBV10-3
size: few
J: TRBJ2-3
D: -
DNA: TGTGCCAGCCTCTCTTCGACTAGCACAGATACGCAGTATTTT
CDR3: CASLSSTSTDTQYF

V: TRBV27
size: -
J: TRBJ2-7
D: TRBD2
DNA: TGTGCCAGCAGTTTGACTAGCGGGAGCTCCTACGAGCAGTACTTC
CDR3: CASSLTSGSSYEQYF

V: TRBV3-1/TRBV3-2
size: -
J: TRBJ1-2
D: TRBD1
DNA: TGTGCCAGCAGCCAACCAACCCCAAACAGGGGGTCTAACTATGGCTACACCTTC
CDR3: CASSQPTPNRGSNYGYTF

V: TRBV2
size: once
J: TRBJ2-1
D: -
DNA: TGTGCCAGCAGAGAGTGGGCTAGCGCCCACAATGAGCAGTTCTTC
CDR3: CASREWASAHNEQFF

V: TRBV9
size: once
J: TRBJ1-1
D: -
DNA: TGTGCCAGCAGCGTAGGCGTAGGGGCTGAAGCTTTCTTT
CDR3: CASSVGVGAEAFF

V: TRBV4-1
size: -
J: TRBJ2-7
D: TRBD2
DNA: TGCGCCAGCGGGGGAGGCGGGAGAGAAAACGAGCAGTACTTC
CDR3: CASGGGGRENEQYF

V: TRBV7-3
size: -
J: TRBJ2-1
D: TRBD1
DNA: TGTGCCAGCAGCTTAATGGCCCTCGGGACAGGGGGGCGACAAGAGCAGTTCTTC
CDR3: CASSLMALGTGGRQEQFF

V: TRBV18
size: -
J: TRBJ2-5
D: -
DNA: TGTGCCAGCTCACCGGGGGGCCAAGAGACCCAGTACTTC
CDR3: CASSPGGQETQYF

V: TRBV7-2
size: once
J: TRBJ2-1
D: -
DNA: TGTGCCAGCAGCTTAGGAGGGGGGGCCCACAATGAGCAGTTCTTC
CDR3: CASSLGGGAHNEQFF

V: TRBV29-1
size: -
J: TRBJ2-2
D: TRBD2
DNA: TGCAGCGTTGAAGAGGGACTAGCGGGACCTACCGGGGAGCTGTTTTTT
CDR3: CSVEEGLAGPTGELFF

V: TRBV30
size: -
J: TRBJ1-4
D: -
DNA: TGTGCCTGGGATACAGGGATGGATGAAAAACTGTTTTTT
CDR3: CAWDTGMDEKLFF

V: TRBV7-2
size: -
J: TRBJ2-1
D: -
DNA: TGTGCCAGCAGCGTCCGCTGGCCCCCGGAGCAGTTCTTC
CDR3: CASSVRWPPEQFF

V: TRBV3-1/TRBV3-2
size: -
J: TRBJ1-5
D: TRBD1
DNA: TGTGCCAGCAGCCAAAGGGGAGGACAGGGTGAGCCCCAGCATTTT
CDR3: CASSQRGGQGEPQHF

V: TRBV30
size: -
J: TRBJ2-7
D: -
DNA: TGTGCCTGGAGACCAGATAGCGGCGACTACGAGCAGTACTTC
CDR3: CAWRPDSGDYEQYF

V: TRBV7-2
size: -
J: TRBJ2-5
D: TRBD2
DNA: TGTGCCAGCAGCTTAGGGGCTAGCGGCCAAGAGACCCAGTACTTC
CDR3: CASSLGASGQETQYF

V: TRBV19
size: -
J: TRBJ2-1
D: TRBD2
DNA: TGTGCCAGTAGTATAGGCGCGGGAGTTTACAATGAGCAGTTCTTC
CDR3: CASSIGAGVYNEQFF

V: TRBV6-1
size: -
J: TRBJ2-7
D: -
DNA: TGTGCCAGCAGTGCCCGAGGGAGAGGGTCAGTTAGGGACGAGCAGTACTTC
CDR3: CASSARGRGSVRDEQYF

V: TRBV11-2
size: -
J: TRBJ2-2
D: -
DNA: TGTGCCAGCAGCAGGGGTGCCGGGGAGCTGTTTTTT
CDR3: CASSRGAGELFF

V: TRBV27
size: -
J: TRBJ1-2
D: -
DNA: TGTGCCAGCAGTGACACCCCGGGACACTTCTATGGCTACACCTTC
CDR3: CASSDTPGHFYGYTF

V: TRBV28
size: -
J: TRBJ1-5
D: -
DNA: TGTGCTAGCCGGCAGGGCTGGGGTCAGCCCCAGCATTTT
CDR3: CASRQGWGQPQHF